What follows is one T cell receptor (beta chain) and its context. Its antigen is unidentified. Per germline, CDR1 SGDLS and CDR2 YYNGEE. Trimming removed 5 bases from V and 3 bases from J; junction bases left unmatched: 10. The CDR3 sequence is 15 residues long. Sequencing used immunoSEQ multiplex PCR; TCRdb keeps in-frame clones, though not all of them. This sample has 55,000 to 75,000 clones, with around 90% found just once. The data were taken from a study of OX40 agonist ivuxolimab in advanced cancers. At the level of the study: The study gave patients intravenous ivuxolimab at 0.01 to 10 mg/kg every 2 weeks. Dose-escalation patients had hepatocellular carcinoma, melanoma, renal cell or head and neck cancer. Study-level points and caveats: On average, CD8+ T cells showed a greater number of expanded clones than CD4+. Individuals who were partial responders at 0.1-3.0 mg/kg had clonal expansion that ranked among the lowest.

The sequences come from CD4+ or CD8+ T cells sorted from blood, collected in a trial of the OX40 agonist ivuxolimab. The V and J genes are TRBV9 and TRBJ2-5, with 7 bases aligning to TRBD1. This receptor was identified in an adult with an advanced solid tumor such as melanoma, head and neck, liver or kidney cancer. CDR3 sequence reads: CASSGFDRAEETQYF. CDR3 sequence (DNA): TGTGCCAGCAGTGGCTTCGACAGGGCTGAAGAGACCCAGTACTTC.